Here is one T cell receptor beta chain with its context. The antigen is unknown. Clones were read by immunoSEQ multiplex PCR, and TCRdb kept only the in-frame ones, dropping some. The sample has 40,000 or so clones; more than 75% are singletons. On cycle 4 day 1 and cycle 7 day 1, as well as at baseline, blood was sampled. The entry originates in a study of OX40 agonist ivuxolimab in advanced cancers. Turning to the study itself: Head and neck, renal cell, melanoma or hepatocellular carcinoma were the cancers that dose-escalation patients had. Regarding the study as a whole: Clonal expansion from baseline to week 6 occurred in both CD4+ and CD8+ T cells.

This CDR3 has 11 residues. CDR1 and CDR2 (germline): SEHNR, FQNEAQ (reference sequence). V lost 2 bases, J lost 6 bases, and 5 bases lay in between. The chain recombines TRBV7-9 with TRBJ2-7; D is unclear. The receptor comes from an adult with an advanced solid tumor such as melanoma, head and neck, liver or kidney cancer. The material sequenced was CD4+ or CD8+ T cells sorted from blood, taken in a trial of the OX40 agonist ivuxolimab. The CDR3 protein is CASSLQVEQYF. CDR3 DNA sequence: TGTGCCAGCAGCTTACAGGTCGAGCAGTACTTC.